Shown below are 12 T cell receptor beta chains from a single sample sequenced in a study of T cell responses to AZD1222 COVID-19 vaccine. TCRdb keeps only in-frame clones here, not all; method: immunoSEQ multiplex PCR. The data show roughly 100,000 clones, around 87% seen once. Sequenced material: peripheral blood, taken 28 days after the second AZD1222 dose. Receptors originate from an adult who received the AZD1222 COVID-19 vaccine.

This sequence joins TRBV27 and TRBJ2-7, with D perhaps TRBD1 or TRBD2 (5 bases each). V was pared by 0 bases and J by 2 bases, with 11 bases between. This CDR3 spans 15 amino acids. Germline assignment: CDR1 MNHEY and CDR2 SMNVEV (reference sequence). The CDR3 DNA follows: TGTGCCAGCAGTTTATCGAGGGGCAGCCCCTACGAGCAGTACTTC. This gives the protein CASSLSRGSPYEQYF.

V is TRBV27 and J is TRBJ2-3; D not resolved. The CDR3 consists of 14 residues. The germline V and J ends were trimmed by 1 base and 2 bases, with 7 bases remaining between them. Germline lookup yields CDR1 MNHEY and CDR2 SMNVEV (reference sequence). In DNA, the CDR3 is TGTGCCAGCAGTTTATTGGGGATCACAGATACGCAGTATTTT. Its protein is CASSLLGITDTQYF.

The CDR3 reads CASSPRTGQETQYF. CDR3 coding DNA: TGCGCCAGCAGTCCACGGACAGGGCAAGAGACCCAGTACTTC. The chain employs TRBV5-1 and TRBJ2-5; 8 bases line up with TRBD1. The V segment lost 5 bases and the J segment 2 bases; nucleotides outside the gene matches: 5. There are 14 residues in the CDR3. Germline CDR1 reads SGHRS; CDR2 reads YFSETQ.

The rearrangement links TRBV5-1 to TRBJ2-7; TRBD2 matches 12 bases. J gave up 6 bases and V 0 bases, and 7 bases lay outside the gene matches. The V gene's germline CDR1 is SGHRS and CDR2 YFSETQ. The CDR3 contains 16 residues. The CDR3 is CASSLGLAGGFLEQYF. The CDR3 DNA is TGCGCCAGCAGCTTGGGGCTAGCGGGAGGGTTCCTCGAGCAGTACTTC.

The CDR3 coding sequence is TGTGCCAGCAGTTTACCCGGGACCATGAACACTGAAGCTTTCTTT. Protein: CASSLPGTMNTEAFF. J is TRBJ1-1 and V is TRBV28; maybe TRBD1 (5 bases). The V end was cut by 2 bases, the J end by 0 bases, with 10 bases between. CDR1 is MDHEN, CDR2 SYDVKM, per germline. The CDR3 has 15 residues. The full variable domain, in which reference TRBV28 and TRBJ1-1 provide the parts outside the CDR3, is DVKVTQSSRYLVKRTGEKVFLECVQDMDHENMFWYRQDPGLGLRLIYFSYDVKMKEKGDIPEGYSVSREKKERFSLILESASTNQTSMYLCASSLPGTMNTEAFFGQGTRLTVV.

This sequence joins TRBV4-2 and TRBJ2-2; weak D call: TRBD2 (5 bases). This CDR3 has 14 amino acids. Germline lookup yields CDR1 LGHNA and CDR2 YNFKEQ. V lost 6 bases to trimming and J lost 0 bases, with 8 bases between them. The CDR3 DNA reads as TGTGCCAGCAGGGAGGCTTCGAACACCGGGGAGCTGTTTTTT. It is translated as CASREASNTGELFF.

The chain uses TRBV20-1 and TRBJ1-5; 9 positions match TRBD1. Germline CDR1 reads DFQATT; CDR2 reads SNEGSKA (reference sequence). This CDR3 spans 16 amino acids. V lost 3 bases, J lost 0 bases, and 6 bases stayed unmatched. CDR3 bases: TGCAGTGCTAGTCAACAGGGGGCCAATAGCAATCAGCCCCAGCATTTT. The encoded protein is CSASQQGANSNQPQHF.

This chain links TRBV5-5 with TRBJ1-5; possibly TRBD1 for D (5 bases). V lost 0 bases to trimming and J lost 4 bases, with 11 bases between them. Germline values: CDR1 SGHKS, CDR2 YYEKEE (reference sequence). The CDR3 sequence is 15 residues long. The CDR3 DNA reads TGTGCCAGCAGCTTGGCGGCAGGGACTAATCAGCCCCAGCATTTT. This gives the protein CASSLAAGTNQPQHF.

In the case of this clone: Other DNA sequences from this sample encode an identical CDR3 as well. This rearrangement joins TRBV6-1 to TRBJ1-1, with 10 bases identical to TRBD1. With V trimmed by 1 base and J by 5 bases, 1 base remained unmatched. This CDR3 has 14 amino acids. The germline V gene encodes CDR1 MNHNS and CDR2 SASEGT. DNA for the CDR3: TGTGCCAGCAGTGAAGGGACAGGGGGGACTGAAGCTTTCTTT. Translated, it gives CASSEGTGGTEAFF.

Here the CDR3 DNA reads TGTGCCAGCAGTTCCACCGGGACTAGTCGCGAGACCCAGTACTTC. It specifies CASSSTGTSRETQYF. The gene calls are TRBV27 and TRBJ2-5, with 8 bases fitting TRBD2. Germline CDR1 MNHEY, CDR2 SMNVEV (reference sequence). This CDR3 is 15 amino acids long. With V trimmed by 4 bases and J by 5 bases, 9 bases remained unmatched.

V is TRBV20-1 and J is TRBJ1-2, with a possible D match to TRBD1 (5 bases). The CDR3 sequence is 11 residues long. Germline V gives CDR1 DFQATT, CDR2 SNEGSKA (reference sequence). V lost 3 bases and J 8 bases, leaving 10 bases between the germline ends. The CDR3 reads CSASGGYGYTF. The DNA for the CDR3 is TGCAGTGCTAGTGGGGGGTACGGCTACACCTTC.

This chain links TRBV7-9 with TRBJ2-2; unclear D gene. This CDR3 has 14 residues. CDR1 and CDR2 from the germline V gene are SEHNR and FQNEAQ (reference sequence). The V end was cut by 4 bases, the J end by 5 bases, with 11 bases between. The CDR3 nucleotides are TGTGCCAGCAGCTACCCCGTTAGGACCGGGGAGCTGTTTTTT. Its translation is CASSYPVRTGELFF.